What follows are 16 T cell receptor beta chains derived from one specimen sequenced in a study of Tregs in tolerant kidney transplant recipients. Related graft donors supplied nonmyeloablative bone marrow transplants, and mixed chimerism was transient. The data were produced by immunoSEQ multiplex PCR, yet TCRdb's version contains in-frame clones alone and is incomplete. The sample holds tens of thousands of clones, approximately 94% seen once. Sequencing was performed on CD4+ T cells from blood (PBMCs), taken 12 months after the transplant. Every receptor here comes from a human patient who received a combined kidney and bone marrow transplant. Some T cells may be transferred from the graft donor.

The rearrangement links TRBV7-9 to TRBJ1-1; D gene uncertain. This CDR3 spans 12 amino acids. Germline V gene lookup returns CDR1 SEHNR and CDR2 FQNEAQ (reference sequence). Trimming pared 2 bases from V and 5 bases from J, leaving 6 bases between. CDR3 in amino acids: CASSLRGTEAFF. For the CDR3, the DNA is TGTGCCAGCAGCTTAAGAGGAACTGAAGCTTTCTTT.

This chain connects TRBV7-2 to TRBJ2-1; D call uncertain. This CDR3 region has 12 residues. Germline CDR1 is SGHTA and CDR2 is FQGNSA. V lost 7 bases to trimming and J lost 9 bases, with 13 bases between them. CDR3 protein: CASILSSSEQFF. CDR3 DNA: TGTGCCAGCATCCTATCGAGCTCTGAGCAGTTCTTC.

The chain combines TRBV4-2 with TRBJ1-2; perhaps TRBD1 as D (5 bases). The CDR3 contains 14 residues. CDR1 is LGHNA, CDR2 YNFKEQ, per germline. Between the trimmed V and J ends, which lost 1 base and 3 bases, there was a span of 9 bases. The CDR3 DNA reads TGTGCCAGCAGCCAAGCTCAGGGCGACTATGGCTACACCTTC. It encodes CASSQAQGDYGYTF.

V gene TRBV5-6 combines with J gene TRBJ2-1; TRBD2 matches at 12 bases. CDR1 and CDR2 from the germline V gene are SGHDT and YYEEEE. The CDR3 runs to 14 residues. Trimming removed 0 bases from V and 10 bases from J; junction bases left unmatched: 2. CDR3 amino acids: CASSLGLAGDEQFF. CDR3 bases: TGTGCCAGCAGCTTGGGACTAGCGGGAGACGAGCAGTTCTTC.

This chain connects TRBV5-8 to TRBJ2-7; D not resolved. This CDR3 is built from 12 residues. The V gene lost 2 bases and the J gene lost 0 bases, with 3 bases spanning the gap. Germline assignment: CDR1 SGHTS and CDR2 YDEGEE. The CDR3 region is CASSLHSYEQYF. The DNA of the CDR3 is TGTGCCAGCAGCTTACACTCCTACGAGCAGTACTTC.

This rearrangement joins TRBV10-3 to TRBJ2-3; 9 positions agree with TRBD2. The CDR3 spans 14 residues. CDR1 is ENHRY, CDR2 SYGVKD, per germline. Germline trimming cut 8 bases from V and 2 bases from J; bases unmatched to any gene: 5. The CDR3 nucleotides read TGTGCCATCGTGGCTAGCGGGGACACAGATACGCAGTATTTT. It specifies CAIVASGDTDTQYF.

This chain uses TRBV5-1 with TRBJ2-3; no definite D call. The ends were cut back, 0 bases at V and 2 bases at J, with 4 bases in the middle. CDR1 is SGHRS and CDR2 is YFSETQ in the germline V gene. This CDR3 region has 13 residues. CDR3 bases: TGCGCCAGCAGCTTGGGACTCACAGATACGCAGTATTTT. Translation: CASSLGLTDTQYF.

Only one count was recorded for this clone. The chain is built from TRBV5-1 and TRBJ2-6, with TRBD1 as a possible D gene (6 bases). This CDR3 comprises 18 residues. The V and J ends lost 2 bases and 1 base respectively, with 16 bases between them. Germline loops: CDR1 SGHRS, CDR2 YFSETQ. The CDR3 bases are TGCGCCAGCAGCTTCCGGGACATGAAACAATCTGGGGCCAACGTCCTGACTTTC. It specifies CASSFRDMKQSGANVLTF.

In the case of this clone: The junction does not match germline at one end; this may be a read error. This rearrangement joins TRBV19 to TRBJ1-5; 9 positions agree with TRBD1. CDR3 length: 16 residues. Germline loops: CDR1 LNHDA, CDR2 SQIVND (reference sequence). CDR3 coding DNA: TGTGCCAGTAGTGTAGACAGGGGGAGGTCGGGTCAGCCCCAGCATTTT. It translates to CASSVDRGRSGQPQHF.

J is TRBJ1-1 and V is TRBV5-6, with 7 bases lining up with TRBD1. Germline V lookup: CDR1 SGHDT, CDR2 YYEEEE. J gave up 8 bases and V 4 bases, and 8 bases lay outside the gene matches. This CDR3 has 13 residues. This CDR3 reads CASSRHRGAEAFF. The CDR3 DNA is TGTGCCAGCAGCCGTCACAGGGGAGCCGAAGCTTTCTTT.

This chain uses TRBV10-3 with TRBJ2-7; D uncertain. Germline-derived CDR1 and CDR2 are ENHRY and SYGVKD. This CDR3 contains 14 residues. V dropped 6 bases and J dropped 2 bases, with 14 bases sitting between them. The CDR3 coding sequence is TGTGCCATCAGCCCTACAACTAATCCCTACGAGCAGTACTTC. Encoded protein: CAISPTTNPYEQYF.

The rearrangement joins TRBV29-1 to TRBJ2-7; 8 nucleotides line up with TRBD1. The CDR3 loop spans 11 amino acids. Losses at the gene ends were 6 bases for V and 7 bases for J; bases not matched to a gene: 5. The germline CDR1 and CDR2 sequences are SQVTM and ANQGSEA. Written as DNA, the CDR3 is TGCAGCGTGCAGGGGGCGGGTGAGCAGTACTTC. Its translation: CSVQGAGEQYF.

This rearrangement joins TRBV30 to TRBJ1-1; TRBD1 agrees at 7 bases. The germline V gene has CDR1 GTSNPN and CDR2 SVGIG (reference sequence). The ends lost 1 base at V and 6 bases at J; junction bases unmatched: 2. The CDR3 spans 12 residues. CDR3 nucleotide sequence: TGTGCCTGGAGTGGACAGGGCGCTGAAGCTTTCTTT. Amino acid sequence: CAWSGQGAEAFF.

This clone was seen just once. The V gene is TRBV7-9, the J gene TRBJ2-7; 10 nucleotides line up with TRBD2. J lost 7 bases, V lost 0 bases, and 12 bases had no gene match. This CDR3 comprises 17 residues. The V gene's germline CDR1 is SEHNR and CDR2 FQNEAQ (reference sequence). The CDR3 DNA reads TGTGCCAGCAGCTTAGCGGGCCAAGCGGGGGGGAAAAGGGAGCAGTACTTC. This gives the protein CASSLAGQAGGKREQYF.

The sample holds one count of this clone. CDR3 in amino acids: CASSLGDRVTDTQYF. In DNA, the CDR3 is TGTGCCAGCAGCTTAGGGGACAGGGTCACAGATACGCAGTATTTT. This chain uses TRBV11-2 with TRBJ2-3; TRBD1 matches at 9 bases. In germline, CDR1 is SGHAT, CDR2 FQNNGV. J gave up 2 bases and V 1 base, and 1 base lay outside the gene matches. The CDR3 is 15 residues long. Together with reference TRBV11-2 and TRBJ2-3, the CDR3 gives the full variable domain: EAGVAQSPRYKIIEKRQSVAFWCNPISGHATLYWYQQILGQGPKLLIQFQNNGVVDDSQLPKDRFSAERLKGVDSTLKIQPAKLEDSAVYLCASSLGDRVTDTQYFGPGTRLTVL.

A few counts support this clone. The V and J genes are TRBV5-1 and TRBJ2-5, with TRBD2 as a possible D gene (6 bases). V was pared by 0 bases and J by 1 base, with 10 bases between. This CDR3 contains 15 residues. Germline V gene lookup returns CDR1 SGHRS and CDR2 YFSETQ. CDR3: CASSLVGSGQETQYF. Written as DNA, the CDR3 is TGCGCCAGCAGCTTGGTTGGTAGCGGCCAAGAGACCCAGTACTTC. Filled out from reference TRBV5-1 and TRBJ2-5, the complete variable domain reads KAGVTQTPRYLIKTRGQQVTLSCSPISGHRSVSWYQQTPGQGLQFLFEYFSETQRNKGNFPGRFSGRQFSNSRSEMNVSTLELGDSALYLCASSLVGSGQETQYFGPGTRLLVL.